Below, one T cell receptor (beta chain) is given with its context. This clone came up once. Its antigen remains unidentified. Base qualities are not at hand, and no much larger clone is one base apart. These data are taken from a study of sequential checkpoint blockade in melanoma (dated by TCRdb to the late 2010s). In terms of the full investigation: Patients were assigned by 1:1 randomization to either first-line nivolumab followed by ipilimumab (arm A) or ipilimumab followed by nivolumab (arm B). Maintenance nivolumab came after each of the two trial sequences.

Results the study describes overall, beyond this receptor: Larger, independent patient cohorts are needed to validate the response-prediction model that combines TCR metrics and mutation burden.

The germline V gene (reference sequence) yields MNHEY for CDR1 and SMNVEV for CDR2. There are 14 amino acids in the CDR3, from cysteine to phenylalanine inclusive. Only CDR3 DNA is held: 42 bases, read in frame from base 1. The trim is 3 bases for V and 3 bases for J, with a gap of 12 bases between the germline ends. The immunoSEQ Assay was used to immunosequence TCRbeta CDR3 regions from genomic DNA. Before high-throughput sequencing, genomic DNA was amplified using bias-controlled multiplex PCR. Turning to the authors' computational methods: To quantify the absolute abundance of each unique TCRbeta CDR3 region, the sequences were collapsed and filtered. Clonality, defined as 1 minus Pielou's evenness, was calculated using productive rearrangements only. A previously published method was used to identify clones whose frequencies were significantly greater in on-treatment samples than in baseline samples. TCRdb obtained this table from immuneACCESS and retained in-frame rearrangements with V and J assigned. These tables miss some clones; where compared with another copy, unresolved V genes account for less than half of the shortfall, and the remainder is unexplained. V, J and clone size were drawn from that table, and D and trimming were deduced from the DNA. Across this sample there are about 20,000 clones, with 73% seen only once. Of the sample, around 21% falls within the top ten clones.

The meaning of the sample's treatment or condition label: randomized to nivolumab then ipilimumab (arm A) or the reverse (arm B). None of the patients in the trial had previously been given DNA-damaging chemotherapy. A FACS Aria II flow cytometer was used to sort live CD3+CD8+ cells that were negative for CD19 and CD56 from thawed PBMCs. Samples were obtained from patients with melanoma enrolled in CheckMate 064, a randomized, open-label phase II trial of sequential checkpoint blockade. Peripheral blood mononuclear cells were collected by leukapheresis, purified using Ficoll-Paque, and frozen in human serum containing about 11% DMSO. Immediately after sorting, the purity of sorted blood CD3+CD8+ cells was verified to be >95%, after which DNA was extracted.

The chain joins TRBV27 to TRBJ2-7, with the D gene not confidently named. The clonotype comes from a human donor with melanoma. The source was CD8+ T cells sorted from blood (inferred from file names), collected from a patient given nivolumab and ipilimumab in sequence. The encoded CDR3 is CASSLAAPYYEQYF. The nucleotide sequence reads TGTGCCAGCAGTTTGGCCGCCCCTTACTACGAGCAGTACTTC.